Listed below are T cell receptor beta chains from one sample, sequenced in a study of blood T cell repertoires in COVID-19. Sequenced by immunoSEQ multiplex PCR; TCRdb stores in-frame clones only, minus some. The sample yields more than 150,000 clones, approximately 90% seen once. Sequencing used PBMCs or T cells enriched from blood (not recorded which). The origin of the receptors is a woman aged 30 to 39 who had recovered from COVID-19. CDR3s include the opening cysteine and the closing phenylalanine or tryptophan. The D gene is left open where the match is weak. For some rows the clone size is stated as once, few or many, or as a class when expanded; others skip it.

V	D	size	length	J	DNA	CDR3
TRBV12-3/TRBV12-4	-	-	12	TRBJ1-1	TGTGCCAGCATCCGACGGGGGGCTGAAGCTTTCTTT	CASIRRGAEAFF
TRBV4-2	TRBD1	few	15	TRBJ1-2	TGTGCCAGCAGCCAAGATCCTTCAGGGGGTTATGGCTACACCTTC	CASSQDPSGGYGYTF
TRBV5-4	TRBD2	-	15	TRBJ2-7	TGTGCCAGCAGTCAGACTAGCGGGAATCCCTACGAGCAGTACTTC	CASSQTSGNPYEQYF
TRBV20-1	-	-	11	TRBJ1-1	TGCAGTGGACTGAGGAACACTGAAGCTTTCTTT	CSGLRNTEAFF
TRBV30	TRBD1	-	15	TRBJ2-4	TGTGCCTGGAGTGCGGGACAGGTGGGGGGAAACATTCAGTACTTC	CAWSAGQVGGNIQYF
TRBV12-3/TRBV12-4	TRBD2	-	13	TRBJ2-7	TGTGCCAGTAACGGGGGGAGTGGCCACGAGCAGTACTTC	CASNGGSGHEQYF
TRBV5-1	-	-	14	TRBJ1-3	TGCGCCAGCAGCGTGGACAGAACTGGAAACACCATATATTTT	CASSVDRTGNTIYF
TRBV14	TRBD1	-	15	TRBJ1-5	TGTGCCAGCAGCCCGGGACAGGGCGGCGATCAGCCCCAGCATTTT	CASSPGQGGDQPQHF
TRBV9	-	-	13	TRBJ1-3	TGTGCCAGCAGCGTAGACAGTGGAAACACCATATATTTT	CASSVDSGNTIYF
TRBV18	TRBD1	-	16	TRBJ1-1	TGTGCCAGCTCACCAGAGCTCGGACAGGTTAACACTGAAGCTTTCTTT	CASSPELGQVNTEAFF
TRBV5-1	-	-	18	TRBJ1-1	TGCGCCAGCAGCTTTATATCAGTGAACAGTCTGAGGGTGACTGAAGCTTTCTTT	CASSFISVNSLRVTEAFF
TRBV19	-	few	17	TRBJ1-3	TGTGCCAGTAGTATTCCCGGCAGCAGCAGGTCTGGAAACACCATATATTTT	CASSIPGSSRSGNTIYF